The rows below give T cell receptor beta chains drawn from one sample of a study of blood T cells in healthy people across ages. One entry per CDR3 protein results from TCRdb running MiXCR on the 5' RACE reads. The table includes about 400,000 distinct CDR3 sequences, 45% to 65% detected once. Specimen: blood. These receptor sequences come from a man between 60 and 70 years old in good health. Each CDR3 is given with its conserved first and last residue. A D gene is named only where the DNA matches it firmly. A row's size may be missing; if present it is once, few, many or a size class.

j_call: TRBJ2-5; d_call: NA; clone_size: few; v_call: TRBV10-3; cdr3_nt: TGTGCCATCAGTGACGGTCGGGGGGCCCGTATCCAAGAGACCCAGTACTTC; cdr3_aa: CAISDGRGARIQETQYF
j_call: TRBJ2-3; d_call: TRBD1; clone_size: NA; v_call: TRBV5-1; cdr3_nt: TGCGCCAGCAGCTTGGGAGGATCCGGGACAGGCACAGATACGCAGTATTTT; cdr3_aa: CASSLGGSGTGTDTQYF
j_call: TRBJ2-1; d_call: NA; clone_size: many; v_call: TRBV5-4; cdr3_nt: TGTGCCAGCAGCTTCGTATCTCCATTGAGGTACAATGAGCAGTTCTTC; cdr3_aa: CASSFVSPLRYNEQFF
j_call: TRBJ1-2; d_call: NA; clone_size: NA; v_call: TRBV27; cdr3_nt: TGTGCCAGCAGTTTTGGGAGGGCTGGCTACACCTTC; cdr3_aa: CASSFGRAGYTF
j_call: TRBJ2-1; d_call: TRBD2; clone_size: NA; v_call: TRBV5-1; cdr3_nt: TGCGCCAGCAGCTCCGGGACTAGTCTGTTCTTC; cdr3_aa: CASSSGTSLFF
j_call: TRBJ2-7; d_call: NA; clone_size: few; v_call: TRBV20-1; cdr3_nt: TGCAGTGCTAGAGATGCAGCGAACTGGGGCGAGCAGTACTTC; cdr3_aa: CSARDAANWGEQYF
j_call: TRBJ2-5; d_call: NA; clone_size: NA; v_call: TRBV5-1; cdr3_nt: TGCACCAGCACCTACTTGAGCGGCCAAGAGACCCAGTACTTC; cdr3_aa: CTSTYLSGQETQYF
j_call: TRBJ2-5; d_call: NA; clone_size: NA; v_call: TRBV20-1; cdr3_nt: TGCAGTGCAACCCAGAGACAGACCCAGTACTTC; cdr3_aa: CSATQRQTQYF
j_call: TRBJ2-5; d_call: NA; clone_size: once; v_call: TRBV20-1; cdr3_nt: TGCAGTGCTAGAGGGGTTGGGGAGACCCAGTACTTC; cdr3_aa: CSARGVGETQYF
j_call: TRBJ1-1; d_call: NA; clone_size: once; v_call: TRBV7-2; cdr3_nt: TGTGCCAGCAGCCCGAGAAGGGCCTCCATGAACGCTGAAGCTTTCTTT; cdr3_aa: CASSPRRASMNAEAFF
j_call: TRBJ2-5; d_call: NA; clone_size: many; v_call: TRBV6-2/TRBV6-3; cdr3_nt: TGTGCCAGCAGTGGGCAGAGGAAAGGGGAGACCCAGTACTTC; cdr3_aa: CASSGQRKGETQYF
j_call: TRBJ1-2; d_call: NA; clone_size: many; v_call: TRBV5-1; cdr3_nt: TGCGCCAGCAGCTTGGCCTCGACAGTCTATGGCTACACCTTC; cdr3_aa: CASSLASTVYGYTF
j_call: TRBJ2-5; d_call: NA; clone_size: NA; v_call: TRBV20-1; cdr3_nt: TGCAGTGCGGGCCGGGTTGAGACCCAGTACTTC; cdr3_aa: CSAGRVETQYF
j_call: TRBJ2-7; d_call: NA; clone_size: NA; v_call: TRBV10-2; cdr3_nt: TGCGCCAGCAGGGGCACAGGGACTGTCTCCTACGAGCAGTACTTC; cdr3_aa: CASRGTGTVSYEQYF
j_call: TRBJ2-6; d_call: NA; clone_size: NA; v_call: TRBV13; cdr3_nt: TGTGCCAGCAGCCCCCGGGGTACGACTGGGGCCAACGTCCTGACTTTC; cdr3_aa: CASSPRGTTGANVLTF
j_call: TRBJ1-6; d_call: TRBD1; clone_size: NA; v_call: TRBV28; cdr3_nt: TGTGCCAGCAGTTCAAGGACAGGGGGGTGGTATTCACCCCTCCACTTT; cdr3_aa: CASSSRTGGWYSPLHF
j_call: TRBJ2-3; d_call: TRBD2; clone_size: once; v_call: TRBV11-1; cdr3_nt: TGTGCCAGCAGCTTGATAGCGGGGGGGCGTGGCACAGATACGCAGTATTTT; cdr3_aa: CASSLIAGGRGTDTQYF
j_call: TRBJ1-2; d_call: TRBD1; clone_size: NA; v_call: TRBV29-1; cdr3_nt: TGCAGCGCAGCCGGGACAGGATATTATGGCTACACCTTC; cdr3_aa: CSAAGTGYYGYTF
j_call: TRBJ2-6; d_call: TRBD1; clone_size: NA; v_call: TRBV20-1; cdr3_nt: TGCAGTGCTAGACAACACGCAGGGGGCCCCTCTGGGGCCAACGTCCTGACTTTC; cdr3_aa: CSARQHAGGPSGANVLTF
j_call: TRBJ2-7; d_call: NA; clone_size: NA; v_call: TRBV6-5; cdr3_nt: TGTGCCAGCAGTTACTCCTCTACAGGGAGCTCCTACGAGCAGTACTTC; cdr3_aa: CASSYSSTGSSYEQYF
j_call: TRBJ2-5; d_call: NA; clone_size: NA; v_call: TRBV7-2; cdr3_nt: TGTGCCAGCAGCCCCGGACGCCGACCTCCGACCCAGTACTTC; cdr3_aa: CASSPGRRPPTQYF
j_call: TRBJ2-3; d_call: NA; clone_size: NA; v_call: TRBV7-2; cdr3_nt: TGTGCCAGCAGCCGCTCCCAGGGAGATACGCAGTATTTT; cdr3_aa: CASSRSQGDTQYF
j_call: TRBJ2-5; d_call: TRBD1; clone_size: NA; v_call: TRBV9; cdr3_nt: TGTGCCAGCAGCGTACTCCCGGACAGGGGCGACGAGCTGTACTTC; cdr3_aa: CASSVLPDRGDELYF
j_call: TRBJ2-2; d_call: NA; clone_size: NA; v_call: TRBV6-1; cdr3_nt: TGTGCCAGCAGTGACAGGGTAACGGGGACCGGGGAGCTGTTTTTT; cdr3_aa: CASSDRVTGTGELFF
j_call: TRBJ1-4; d_call: NA; clone_size: NA; v_call: TRBV30; cdr3_nt: TGTGCCTGGAATAGGGCAACTAATGAAAAACTGTTTTTT; cdr3_aa: CAWNRATNEKLFF
j_call: TRBJ2-7; d_call: TRBD2; clone_size: few; v_call: TRBV7-9; cdr3_nt: TGTGCCAGCAGCGCGACTAGCGGTTTTGCCTACGAGCAGTACTTC; cdr3_aa: CASSATSGFAYEQYF
j_call: TRBJ2-5; d_call: TRBD1; clone_size: NA; v_call: TRBV28; cdr3_nt: TGTGCCAGCAGTTTCCCCGGACAGGTACAAGAGACCCAGTACTTC; cdr3_aa: CASSFPGQVQETQYF
j_call: TRBJ2-7; d_call: NA; clone_size: NA; v_call: TRBV7-6; cdr3_nt: TGTGCCAGCAGCGCCGGGGGAGTACCCTACGGGCAGTACTTC; cdr3_aa: CASSAGGVPYGQYF
j_call: TRBJ2-5; d_call: NA; clone_size: NA; v_call: TRBV6-5; cdr3_nt: TGTGCCAGCAGTTACTCTCCAGGACGGCAAGAGACCCAGTACTTC; cdr3_aa: CASSYSPGRQETQYF
j_call: TRBJ2-7; d_call: TRBD2; clone_size: NA; v_call: TRBV10-3; cdr3_nt: TGTGCCGTCGGGGGGCACAAGACTAGCGGCTACGAGCAGTACTTC; cdr3_aa: CAVGGHKTSGYEQYF
j_call: TRBJ1-1; d_call: NA; clone_size: NA; v_call: TRBV5-1; cdr3_nt: TGCGCCAGCAGCTTCGGGCGTTTTGACGATGAAGCTTTCTTT; cdr3_aa: CASSFGRFDDEAFF
j_call: TRBJ2-1; d_call: TRBD2; clone_size: NA; v_call: TRBV5-1; cdr3_nt: TGCGCCACTTCGACTAGCGGCTACAATGAGCAGTTCTTC; cdr3_aa: CATSTSGYNEQFF
j_call: TRBJ1-2; d_call: NA; clone_size: NA; v_call: TRBV12-3/TRBV12-4; cdr3_nt: TGTGCCAGCAGTACCTGGGCGGATGGCTACACCTTC; cdr3_aa: CASSTWADGYTF
j_call: TRBJ2-7; d_call: NA; clone_size: NA; v_call: TRBV6-1; cdr3_nt: TGTGCCAGCAGTGTTTTTGAGGGGGGCTACGAGCAGTACTTC; cdr3_aa: CASSVFEGGYEQYF
j_call: TRBJ2-5; d_call: TRBD2; clone_size: NA; v_call: TRBV7-2; cdr3_nt: TGTGCCAGCAGCCCCTCCACTAGCGGGGGGCAAGAGACCCAGTACTTC; cdr3_aa: CASSPSTSGGQETQYF
j_call: TRBJ2-5; d_call: NA; clone_size: few; v_call: TRBV30; cdr3_nt: TGTGCCTGGAGAGTTACGAGCGTGCACCAAGAGACCCAGTACTTC; cdr3_aa: CAWRVTSVHQETQYF
j_call: TRBJ2-7; d_call: TRBD1; clone_size: NA; v_call: TRBV10-2; cdr3_nt: TGCGCCAGCAGTGTCGACAGGGACTACGAGCAGTACTTC; cdr3_aa: CASSVDRDYEQYF
j_call: TRBJ1-5; d_call: NA; clone_size: NA; v_call: TRBV20-1; cdr3_nt: TGCAGTGCTAAACCCATCCGTTGGGACCAGCCCCAGCATTTT; cdr3_aa: CSAKPIRWDQPQHF
j_call: TRBJ1-5; d_call: NA; clone_size: NA; v_call: TRBV20-1; cdr3_nt: TGCAGTGCTAGTAAAAACCCTAATCAGCCCCAGCATTTT; cdr3_aa: CSASKNPNQPQHF
j_call: TRBJ1-2; d_call: NA; clone_size: NA; v_call: TRBV10-1; cdr3_nt: TGCGCCAGCAGTGACAGCCGGAACTATGGCTACACCTTC; cdr3_aa: CASSDSRNYGYTF
j_call: TRBJ2-5; d_call: NA; clone_size: NA; v_call: TRBV7-9; cdr3_nt: TGTGCCAGCACCAACGAGGGGGGGGCGGATGAGCAGTACTTC; cdr3_aa: CASTNEGGADEQYF
j_call: TRBJ2-2; d_call: NA; clone_size: NA; v_call: TRBV5-1; cdr3_nt: TGCGCCAGCAGCTTGGCCAATTTGGGGCGCCGGCACACCGGGGAGCTGTTTTTT; cdr3_aa: CASSLANLGRRHTGELFF
j_call: TRBJ2-5; d_call: NA; clone_size: NA; v_call: TRBV28; cdr3_nt: TGTGCCAGCAGTGGTCCCGGAACCGGGGTCCCCGAGACCCAGTACTTC; cdr3_aa: CASSGPGTGVPETQYF
j_call: TRBJ2-7; d_call: TRBD1; clone_size: NA; v_call: TRBV10-3; cdr3_nt: TGTGCCATCCGGGACAGCTACGAGCAGTACTTC; cdr3_aa: CAIRDSYEQYF
j_call: TRBJ1-1; d_call: NA; clone_size: NA; v_call: TRBV29-1; cdr3_nt: TGCAGCGCTACGGGGGGAAGGACTGAAGCTTTCTTT; cdr3_aa: CSATGGRTEAFF
j_call: TRBJ2-1; d_call: NA; clone_size: NA; v_call: TRBV9; cdr3_nt: TGTGCCAGCAGCGTAGTCCTATCCGGCCTCAATGAGCAGTTCTTC; cdr3_aa: CASSVVLSGLNEQFF
j_call: TRBJ1-2; d_call: NA; clone_size: NA; v_call: TRBV7-2; cdr3_nt: TGTGCCAGCAGCCTACGGACAGTAGCTAACTATGGCTACACCTTC; cdr3_aa: CASSLRTVANYGYTF
j_call: TRBJ2-7; d_call: NA; clone_size: NA; v_call: TRBV5-1; cdr3_nt: TGCGCCAGCAGCCTGACGGACCGCTCTGATGAGCAGTACTTC; cdr3_aa: CASSLTDRSDEQYF
j_call: TRBJ2-5; d_call: NA; clone_size: NA; v_call: TRBV30; cdr3_nt: TGTGCCTGGATTGATTGGCGTTCGTTCGGTCAAGAGACCCAGTACTTC; cdr3_aa: CAWIDWRSFGQETQYF
j_call: TRBJ2-5; d_call: NA; clone_size: few; v_call: TRBV20-1; cdr3_nt: TGCAGTGCTAGAGATTGGGGGTCTAGCACCGAGACCCAGTACTTC; cdr3_aa: CSARDWGSSTETQYF
j_call: TRBJ2-7; d_call: NA; clone_size: NA; v_call: TRBV29-1; cdr3_nt: TGCAGCGCCCGAGTTGGCCATGAGCAGTACTTC; cdr3_aa: CSARVGHEQYF
j_call: TRBJ1-2; d_call: NA; clone_size: few; v_call: TRBV5-1; cdr3_nt: TGCGCCAGCAGCTTGGATGACTATGGCTACACCTTC; cdr3_aa: CASSLDDYGYTF
j_call: TRBJ2-7; d_call: NA; clone_size: NA; v_call: TRBV11-2; cdr3_nt: TGTGCCAGCAGCCTCCCGGGGGGCCTCTCCTACGAGCAGTACTTC; cdr3_aa: CASSLPGGLSYEQYF
j_call: TRBJ2-1; d_call: TRBD2; clone_size: once; v_call: TRBV6-5; cdr3_nt: TGTGCCAGCAGACATCGTAAGCGGGACTACAATGAGCAGTTCTTC; cdr3_aa: CASRHRKRDYNEQFF
j_call: TRBJ2-7; d_call: NA; clone_size: NA; v_call: TRBV3-1; cdr3_nt: TGTGCCAGCAGCCAAGCTAGGGGGGAGCAGTACTTC; cdr3_aa: CASSQARGEQYF